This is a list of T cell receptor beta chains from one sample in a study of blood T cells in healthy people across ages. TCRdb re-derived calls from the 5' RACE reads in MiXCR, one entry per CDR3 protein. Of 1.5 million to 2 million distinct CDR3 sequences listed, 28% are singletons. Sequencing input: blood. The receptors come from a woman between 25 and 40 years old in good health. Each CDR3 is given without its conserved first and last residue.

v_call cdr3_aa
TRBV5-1 ASSQTLAGGPDTQY
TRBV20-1 SARGTGDHAF
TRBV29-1 SVDLWLPMNTEAF
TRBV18 ASSPLDAGLDDEQF
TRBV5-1 ASSPGLKTGDGYT
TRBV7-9 ASSFGAGHTDTQY
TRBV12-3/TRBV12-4 ASSSSGGVNEQY
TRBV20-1 SASAYRGQNYGYT
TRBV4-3 ASSQVTHTGELF
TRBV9 ASSVEEVWTGELF
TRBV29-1 SVAFADSYEQY
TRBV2 ASSLTGKGAPY
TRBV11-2 ASSFSGDITEVF
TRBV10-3 AISGGGYSYNEQF
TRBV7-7 ASSSGQGVAYEQY
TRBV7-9 ASSLVAGGNYEQY
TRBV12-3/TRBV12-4 ASSTGGSADTQY
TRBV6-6 ASNSGTDYEQY
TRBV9 ASSHPGQKEKLF
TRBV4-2 ASSQDSRGETRY
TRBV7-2 TSSPQEGGYGHT
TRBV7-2 ASSSRTSVSYEQY
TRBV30 AWSVGLAGANEQF
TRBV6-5 ASRPDREMSNYGYT
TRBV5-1 ASTQFGVDNEQF
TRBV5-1 ASNFGSGSYGYT
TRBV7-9 ASTTGRSNEKLF
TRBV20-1 SAAVPTGAQETQY
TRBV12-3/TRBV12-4 ASSSGGSYEQY
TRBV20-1 SARDPTGNTIY
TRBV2 ASSVGQGEETQY
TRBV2 ASSVTSSPTDTQY
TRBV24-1 ATSDTTGLDEQY
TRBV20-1 SAPVQNEQY
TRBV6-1 ASSDYLGGDPLH
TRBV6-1 ASSLKFGNQPQH
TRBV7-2 ASSFPARGQPYEQY
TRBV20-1 SARKRQGQGYT
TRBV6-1 TSRQDRISSGANVLT
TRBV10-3 AISVLAGVSNEQF
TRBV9 ASSVNGEPYEQY